The clone carrying this T cell receptor (beta chain) showed up many times. The sample belongs to a study of breast tumors, draining lymph nodes, adjacent tissues. V lost 6 bases, J lost 5 bases, and 19 bases lay in between. The CDR3 length is 15 residues. Germline V gene sequence: CDR1 WNHNN, CDR2 SYGVQD (reference sequence). Samples came from axillary lymph nodes draining the breast cancer. TCRdb used MiXCR to reprocess the multiplex PCR reads, holding one entry per CDR3 protein. The table includes tens of thousands of distinct CDR3 sequences, about 27% detected once. The receptor comes from a female donor with breast cancer. Some clones in this sample may be carry-over from other donors' samples. The chain couples TRBV10-1 to TRBJ1-2; D ambiguous. The sequencing sample was made of axillary lymph node tissue. The CDR3 reads CASRVEPTTRYGYTF. In nucleotides, the CDR3 is TGCGCCAGCAGGGTAGAGCCAACGACCCGGTATGGCTACACCTTC.